This T cell receptor (beta chain) was obtained from a study of cytomegalovirus exposure and HLA in healthy donors. Turning to the study itself: Earlier sequencing of some 170 million T cells yielded 95 million to 120 million unique TCR beta sequences. General study results and limits: A later analysis reportedly identified an Asian-associated ancestry cluster as carrying fewer N-insertions than the approximately 670-donor mean. Most of the TCR beta V segments (in an earlier analysis) were productive either about 87% or about 30% of the time.

In regard to this clone: Its antigen is currently unknown.

This CDR3 spans 13 amino acids. Germline V lookup: CDR1 LNHDA, CDR2 SQIVND (reference sequence). With 6 bases clipped from V and 5 bases from J, the junction kept 5 bases outside the gene matches. The PCR made use of 60 Vbeta and 13 Jbeta primers. TCRdb's copy holds only in-frame clones and misses some; the assay was immunoSEQ multiplex PCR. The table includes around 200,000 clones, roughly 80% detected once. Sequencing was performed on PBMCs. This chain joins TRBV19 and TRBJ1-2; 8 nucleotides align to TRBD1. The sequence came from a girl aged 2 to 10 in good health and CMV-seronegative. CDR3 coding DNA: TGTGCCAGTAGGCCGACAGGGGATTATGGCTACACCTTC. It specifies CASRPTGDYGYTF.